The next 20 T cell receptor beta chains were all read from a single sample in a study of cytomegalovirus exposure and HLA in healthy donors. Primers: 60 Vbeta forward and 13 Jbeta reverse. Method: immunoSEQ multiplex PCR; TCRdb's copy keeps in-frame clones and lacks some. The profile covers roughly 280,000 clones, with approximately 70% appearing a single time and 2% to 2.5% taken by the ten largest. Sequencing input: PBMCs. The receptors come from a female donor in good health and CMV-seronegative.

The chain links TRBV5-8 to TRBJ2-3; 8 bases line up with TRBD2. The CDR3 extends over 17 amino acids. CDR1 and CDR2 from the germline V gene are SGHTS and YDEGEE. J lost 0 bases, V lost 4 bases, and 10 bases had no gene match. The CDR3 coding sequence is TGTGCCAGCAGCCGGTCCTGGACTAGCCTGAGCACAGATACGCAGTATTTT. It codes for CASSRSWTSLSTDTQYF. Full variable domain (remainder filled in from reference TRBV5-8 and TRBJ2-3): EAGVTQSPTHLIKTRGQQATLRCSPISGHTSVYWYQQALGLGLQFLLWYDEGEERNRGNFPPRFSGRQFPNYSSELNVNALELEDSALYLCASSRSWTSLSTDTQYFGPGTRLTVL.

This clone was counted only a few times. The chain uses TRBV11-3 and TRBJ2-7, with 8 bases that match TRBD1. CDR3 length: 14 residues. J lost 6 bases, V lost 0 bases, and 4 bases had no gene match. The germline CDR1 and CDR2 sequences are SGHNT and YENEEA. The CDR3 DNA sequence: TGTGCCAGCAGCTTAGATTCGGACAGGGCCGAGCAGTACTTC. Protein product: CASSLDSDRAEQYF.

The genes are TRBV7-6 and TRBJ2-5; perhaps TRBD1 as D (5 bases). Per the germline V gene, CDR1 is SGHVS and CDR2 is FNYEAQ. V was cut by 2 bases and J by 4 bases, with 11 bases left in between. The CDR3 covers 14 residues. The CDR3: CASSLKGRGETQYF. In DNA form, the CDR3 reads TGTGCCAGCAGCTTAAAGGGGCGAGGAGAGACCCAGTACTTC.

The J gene is TRBJ2-6, the V gene TRBV5-1, with a weak D call TRBD1 (6 bases). The CDR3 is made up of 16 amino acids. In germline, CDR1 is SGHRS, CDR2 YFSETQ. Trimming cost V 0 bases and J 4 bases, with 11 bases left between them. CDR3 nucleotide sequence: TGCGCCAGCAGCTTGGTCGTCGGGACAGGGGCCAACGTCCTGACTTTC. Translation gives CASSLVVGTGANVLTF.

The V and J genes are TRBV5-4 and TRBJ2-7; a weak D match, TRBD2 (5 bases). The V end was cut by 4 bases, the J end by 1 base, with 9 bases between. This CDR3 region has 13 residues. The germline gives CDR1 SGHNT, CDR2 YYREEE (reference sequence). The CDR3 is CASSEGLSYEQYF. The CDR3 nucleotides read TGTGCCAGCAGCGAAGGACTTTCCTACGAGCAGTACTTC.

The genes are TRBV10-3 and TRBJ2-7; 8 bases are shared with TRBD1. Trimming took 4 bases from V and 0 from J; bases not matched to a gene: 5. Germline-derived CDR1 and CDR2 are ENHRY and SYGVKD. The CDR3 length is 15 residues. The CDR3 DNA follows: TGTGCCATCAGTGGAATAGGGACAGGCTCCTACGAGCAGTACTTC. It is translated as CAISGIGTGSYEQYF.

CDR3 region: CASSSNRVFSGKAYNEQFF. CDR3 coding DNA: TGTGCCAGCAGCTCCAACCGGGTCTTTAGCGGTAAAGCCTACAATGAGCAGTTCTTC. The V and J genes are TRBV7-9 and TRBJ2-1, with TRBD2 as a possible D gene (6 bases). The CDR3 spans 19 residues. Germline CDR1 SEHNR, CDR2 FQNEAQ (reference sequence). V gave up 4 bases and J gave up 2 bases, with 24 bases separating them.

The chain recombines TRBV2 with TRBJ2-5; 11 positions agree with TRBD2. The end of the DNA is better explained by TRBJ2-7, so the J call may be wrong. There are 14 residues in the CDR3. Germline V CDR1 and CDR2: SNHLY, FYNNEI. This CDR3 reads CARDTSGSPYEQYF. The CDR3 DNA reads as TGTGCCAGAGACACTAGCGGGAGTCCCTACGAGCAGTACTTC.

This clone appeared a few times. This sequence joins TRBV10-1 and TRBJ2-2; perhaps TRBD2 as D (5 bases). The germline gives CDR1 WNHNN, CDR2 SYGVQD (reference sequence). The CDR3 is 15 amino acids. Trimming removed 7 bases at V and 6 bases at J, with 18 bases between. In DNA, the CDR3 is TGCGCCAGCAAAAGTAGCGTATATACGGCCGGGGAGCTGTTTTTT. Encoded protein: CASKSSVYTAGELFF.

The chain links TRBV28 to TRBJ2-7, with D perhaps TRBD1 (5 bases). The V gene lost 7 bases and the J gene lost 4 bases, with 11 bases spanning the gap. This CDR3 contains 12 residues. The germline CDR1 and CDR2 sequences are MDHEN and SYDVKM. The CDR3 here is CASTRRGYEQYF. Here the CDR3 DNA reads TGTGCCAGCACCCGTAGGGGATACGAGCAGTACTTC.

This chain links TRBV2 with TRBJ2-7, with D unclear. Germline V gene lookup returns CDR1 SNHLY and CDR2 FYNNEI. The germline V and J ends were trimmed by 4 bases and 4 bases, with 11 bases remaining between them. This CDR3 contains 13 residues. CDR3 sequence: CASSVVRLYEQYF. The CDR3 DNA follows: TGTGCCAGCAGTGTTGTCAGATTATACGAGCAGTACTTC.

V usage is TRBV29-1 and J usage is TRBJ1-2; D is perhaps TRBD1 (6 bases). V lost 7 bases, J lost 5 bases, and 26 bases lay in between. Germline V gene lookup returns CDR1 SQVTM and CDR2 ANQGSEA. The CDR3 covers 16 residues. The CDR3 nucleotides are TGCAGCGGGTGGAAGCCGAAACAGGGTAATCTTTATGGCTACACCTTC. Translating it yields CSGWKPKQGNLYGYTF.

The V and J genes are TRBV27 and TRBJ2-7; D might be TRBD2 (5 bases). V was shortened by 6 bases and J by 2 bases, with 14 bases between the two germline ends. This CDR3 contains 14 residues. Germline V CDR1 and CDR2: MNHEY, SMNVEV (reference sequence). The CDR3 DNA reads as TGTGCCAGCAGCCCCGGGAATGATCCCTACGAGCAGTACTTC. This encodes CASSPGNDPYEQYF.

The chain carries TRBV7-9 and TRBJ1-1; the D is unclear. Trimming left V 2 bases short and J 5 bases short, with 12 bases between. Germline V gives CDR1 SEHNR, CDR2 FQNEAQ (reference sequence). The CDR3 extends over 14 amino acids. CDR3 nucleotide sequence: TGTGCCAGCAGCTTACGGGAGGGTTGGACTGAAGCTTTCTTT. Protein sequence: CASSLREGWTEAFF.

The chain recombines TRBV4-2 with TRBJ1-2, with 7 bases identical to TRBD1. V was pared by 4 bases and J by 6 bases, with 11 bases of the junction left unmatched. CDR1 and CDR2 from the germline V gene are LGHNA and YNFKEQ. The CDR3 runs 15 residues. CDR3 nucleotide sequence: TGTGCCAGCAGCCTCCCCCGACAGGGAGCTGATGGCTACACCTTC. Translation gives CASSLPRQGADGYTF.

The chain employs TRBV14 and TRBJ2-3; TRBD2 matches 8 bases. V gave up 6 bases and J gave up 4 bases; unmatched junction bases: 9. Germline V gene lookup returns CDR1 SGHDN and CDR2 FVKESK. The CDR3 runs to 15 residues. The CDR3 sequence is CASRPSGSRPDTQYF. In DNA form, the CDR3 reads TGTGCCAGCAGACCCAGCGGGAGTCGTCCAGATACGCAGTATTTT.

The chain has TRBV7-9 and TRBJ2-3, with 12 bases fitting TRBD2. In germline, CDR1 is SEHNR, CDR2 FQNEAQ (reference sequence). There are 16 residues in the CDR3. V lost 5 bases to trimming and J lost 4 bases; unmatched junction nucleotides: 7. CDR3 amino acids: CASSARLAGEADTQYF. CDR3 DNA: TGTGCCAGCAGCGCCCGACTAGCGGGAGAGGCAGATACGCAGTATTTT.

This sequence joins TRBV25-1 and TRBJ2-1, with D possibly TRBD2 on 5 matching bases. From germline, CDR1 is MGHDK and CDR2 SYGVNS. The V end lost 5 bases, the J end lost 9 bases, and 20 bases lay between the germline ends. This CDR3 is 15 amino acids long. The CDR3 loop is CASSKQSGLSGEQFF. Written as DNA, the CDR3 is TGTGCCAGCAGTAAGCAGAGCGGTCTCTCTGGTGAGCAGTTCTTC.

The chain uses TRBV9 and TRBJ1-1; D might be TRBD1 (5 bases). The CDR3 spans 14 residues. V lost 4 bases and J 5 bases, leaving 15 bases between the germline ends. CDR1 and CDR2 from the germline V gene are SGDLS and YYNGEE. The CDR3: CASSRQGKRTEAFF. In DNA, the CDR3 is TGTGCCAGCAGCCGCCAGGGAAAGAGGACTGAAGCTTTCTTT.

The rearrangement joins TRBV2 to TRBJ1-3; 10 bases line up with TRBD1. CDR1 SNHLY and CDR2 FYNNEI come from the germline V gene. Trimming removed 6 bases from V and 3 bases from J; junction bases left unmatched: 5. The CDR3 is 15 amino acids. CDR3 DNA: TGTGCCAGCAGGGGACAGGGGCTGAGTGGAAACACCATATATTTT. Its protein is CASRGQGLSGNTIYF. Variable domain in full (rest from reference TRBV2 and TRBJ1-3): EPEVTQTPSHQVTQMGQEVILRCVPISNHLYFYWYRQILGQKVEFLVSFYNNEISEKSEIFDDQFSVERPDGSNFTLKIRSTKLEDSAMYFCASRGQGLSGNTIYFGEGSWLTVV.